One sample yielded the 19 T cell receptor beta chains listed below, sequenced in a study of T cells in Graves' hyperthyroidism and ophthalmopathy. There were TCR beta CDR3 regions amplified from RNA transcripts. HTBI primers were employed in a first-round RT-PCR of the TCR CDR3. TCRdb called the multiplex PCR reads again in MiXCR, with one record for every CDR3 protein. Among about 290,000 distinct CDR3 sequences listed, approximately 14% were seen once. The sequencing input was blood. The receptors here all came from a woman in her 50s with Graves' hyperthyroidism that later progressed to Graves' ophthalmopathy.

The chain employs TRBV20-1 and TRBJ2-7; perhaps TRBD1 as D (7 bases). V was pared by 3 bases and J by 0 bases, with 12 bases between. This CDR3 contains 14 residues. Germline values: CDR1 DFQATT, CDR2 SNEGSKA (reference sequence). The CDR3 region is CSARARGASYEQYF. The CDR3 coding sequence is TGCAGTGCTAGGGCCAGGGGGGCCTCCTACGAGCAGTACTTC.

This clonotype was detected ten times or more. The chain is built from TRBV20-1 and TRBJ2-1, with 13 bases that match TRBD2. J was trimmed by 8 bases and V by 5 bases; bases with no gene match: 9. This CDR3 has 15 amino acids. CDR1 and CDR2 from the germline V gene are DFQATT and SNEGSKA (reference sequence). CDR3 protein: CSAPSTSGRADEQFF. Written as DNA, the CDR3 is TGCAGTGCTCCGTCCACTAGCGGGAGGGCCGATGAGCAGTTCTTC.

In this sample, this clonotype turned up many times. This chain connects TRBV11-2 to TRBJ2-1, with D tentatively TRBD1 (6 bases). The CDR3 has 15 residues. V lost 2 bases and J 8 bases, leaving 16 bases between the germline ends. Germline V gene lookup returns CDR1 SGHAT and CDR2 FQNNGV. The CDR3 sequence: CASSLQGRKLDEQFF. In DNA form, the CDR3 reads TGTGCCAGCAGCTTACAGGGGCGCAAGTTAGATGAGCAGTTCTTC.

The sample holds a few counts of this clonotype. The rearrangement uses TRBV19 and TRBJ2-7; 8 positions agree with TRBD2. The length of the CDR3 is 15 residues. V shed 7 bases, J shed 5 bases, and the junction held 13 bases outside the gene matches. Germline V gives CDR1 LNHDA, CDR2 SQIVND (reference sequence). CDR3 sequence: CASTRGGGTENEQYF. The CDR3 DNA reads TGTGCCAGTACCCGCGGCGGGGGGACTGAGAACGAGCAGTACTTC.

This clonotype was detected ten times or more. This chain uses TRBV20-1 with TRBJ2-1, with D maybe TRBD1 (5 bases). Germline loops: CDR1 DFQATT, CDR2 SNEGSKA (reference sequence). This CDR3 spans 11 amino acids. V gave up 5 bases and J gave up 3 bases, with 5 bases separating them. This chain's CDR3 is CSADSYNEQFF. DNA of the CDR3: TGCAGTGCTGACAGCTACAATGAGCAGTTCTTC.

This clonotype was counted many times. This chain joins TRBV28 and TRBJ1-1, with a possible D match to TRBD1 (6 bases). This CDR3 is built from 15 residues. V was clipped by 4 bases and J by 12 bases, with 24 bases between them. Germline CDR1 reads MDHEN; CDR2 reads SYDVKM. CDR3 bases: TGTGCCAGCAGTTCACCAAGGGGGGCGCGGGGGAGAACTTTCTTT. It is translated as CASSSPRGARGRTFF.

At least ten counts were recorded for this clonotype. The chain employs TRBV5-6 and TRBJ1-1; D is perhaps TRBD1 (5 bases). V gave up 5 bases and J gave up 1 base, with 18 bases separating them. The CDR3 loop spans 16 amino acids. Germline lookup yields CDR1 SGHDT and CDR2 YYEEEE. The CDR3 is CASRPLSGGPNTEAFF. CDR3 bases: TGTGCCAGCAGGCCCTTGAGTGGGGGTCCGAACACTGAAGCTTTCTTT. Full variable domain (rest looked up from reference TRBV5-6 and TRBJ1-1): DAGVTQSPTHLIKTRGQQVTLRCSPKSGHDTVSWYQQALGQGPQFIFQYYEEEERQRGNFPDRFSGHQFPNYSSELNVNALLLGDSALYLCASRPLSGGPNTEAFFGQGTRLTVV.

This clonotype was seen at least ten times. This rearrangement joins TRBV18 to TRBJ2-3; D not certain. Trimming shortened V by 3 bases and J by 1 base, and 8 bases separated the two germline ends. CDR3 size: 14 residues. Per germline, CDR1 KGHSH and CDR2 LQKENI. In DNA, the CDR3 is TGTGCCAGCTCACCCCCTGGGGGCACAGATACGCAGTATTTT. Translating it yields CASSPPGGTDTQYF. Full variable domain (missing parts from reference TRBV18 and TRBJ2-3): NAGVMQNPRHLVRRRGQEARLRCSPMKGHSHVYWYRQLPEEGLKFMVYLQKENIIDESGMPKERFSAEFPKEGPSILRIQQVVRGDSAAYFCASSPPGGTDTQYFGPGTRLTVL.

The rearrangement links TRBV5-4 to TRBJ1-1, with TRBD1 matching over 8 bases. The germline gives CDR1 SGHNT, CDR2 YYREEE (reference sequence). V dropped 2 bases and J dropped 4; count of bases not matched to a gene: 7. This CDR3 is 15 amino acids long. Here the CDR3 reads CASSFSQGAGTEAFF. DNA of the CDR3: TGTGCCAGCAGCTTTAGCCAGGGGGCGGGCACTGAAGCTTTCTTT.

The V gene is TRBV2, the J gene TRBJ2-2; D call uncertain. The CDR3 is 12 amino acids. CDR1 and CDR2 (germline): SNHLY, FYNNEI. Deletions cut 7 bases from V and 7 bases from J, with 10 bases between. The CDR3, as DNA: TGTGCCAGCACCGTGGATGTCGGGGAGCTGTTTTTT. This codes for CASTVDVGELFF. The variable domain in full, with the rest retrieved from reference TRBV2 and TRBJ2-2, is EPEVTQTPSHQVTQMGQEVILRCVPISNHLYFYWYRQILGQKVEFLVSFYNNEISEKSEIFDDQFSVERPDGSNFTLKIRSTKLEDSAMYFCASTVDVGELFFGEGSRLTVL.

This clonotype was recorded many times. The chain recombines TRBV2 with TRBJ1-5; D remains ambiguous. The CDR3 is 15 amino acids. The ends were cut back, 3 bases at V and 1 base at J, with 10 bases in the middle. Germline loops: CDR1 SNHLY, CDR2 FYNNEI. CDR3 in DNA: TGTGCCAGCAGTGAGGCTCTCGGGAGCAATCAGCCCCAGCATTTT. It encodes CASSEALGSNQPQHF.

This chain joins TRBV10-3 and TRBJ2-2; perhaps TRBD1 as D (5 bases). V lost 3 bases and J 1 base, leaving 9 bases between the germline ends. This CDR3 contains 15 residues. CDR1 and CDR2 from the germline V gene are ENHRY and SYGVKD. CDR3 residues: CAISDYGQNTGELFF. The CDR3 region has the DNA TGTGCCATCAGTGACTACGGACAGAACACCGGGGAGCTGTTTTTT.

At least ten counts were recorded for this clonotype. The genes are TRBV5-6 and TRBJ2-1; a possible D gene is TRBD2 (5 bases). This CDR3 has 14 residues. Germline loops: CDR1 SGHDT, CDR2 YYEEEE. V lost 4 bases and J 7 bases, leaving 15 bases between the germline ends. The CDR3 region has the DNA TGTGCCAGCAGCCAGATAGCGCGGGCTAATGAGCAGTTCTTC. Encoded protein: CASSQIARANEQFF.

The chain employs TRBV3-1 and TRBJ1-6; D is possibly TRBD1 (5 bases). Germline V gives CDR1 LGHDT, CDR2 YNNKEL (reference sequence). CDR3 length equals 15 residues. Trimming removed 3 bases at V and 6 bases at J, with 12 bases between. CDR3 residues: CASSHSGVRNSPLHF. Written as DNA, the CDR3 is TGTGCCAGCAGCCACTCGGGGGTTCGTAATTCACCCCTCCACTTT.

This clonotype was detected a few times. At one end, the junction sequence differs from germline, possibly due to a read error. The rearrangement joins TRBV19 to TRBJ2-2, with unresolved D. CDR1 and CDR2 (germline): LNHDA, SQIVND (reference sequence). This CDR3 is 15 amino acids long. CDR3 sequence reads: CASSIVGVNSGELFF. DNA of the CDR3: TGTGCCAGTAGTATAGTGGGTGTTAACAGCGGGGAGCTGTTTTTT.

This clonotype occurred once. The junction departs from the called germline gene at one end, perhaps through a read error. The V call is TRBV9, the J call TRBJ1-4; a weak D match, TRBD1 (6 bases). The germline V gene has CDR1 SGDLS and CDR2 YYNGEE. This CDR3 spans 15 amino acids. This chain's CDR3 is CASSVDGQPNEKMFF. Written as DNA, the CDR3 is TGTGCCAGCAGCGTAGATGGACAGCCGAATGAAAAAATGTTTTTT.

This clonotype was counted many times. This rearrangement joins TRBV7-9 to TRBJ1-1; the D is unclear. This CDR3 spans 15 amino acids. Germline-derived CDR1 and CDR2 are SEHNR and FQNEAQ (reference sequence). The V end was cut by 5 bases, the J end by 1 base, with 14 bases between. Here the CDR3 DNA reads TGTGCCAGCAGCGACGCCGTGCGAAAGAACACTGAAGCTTTCTTT. Encoded protein: CASSDAVRKNTEAFF.

The chain carries TRBV6-1 and TRBJ1-3; unclear D gene. The V end lost 3 bases, the J end lost 2 bases, and 5 bases lay between the germline ends. Germline-derived CDR1 and CDR2 are MNHNS and SASEGT. The CDR3 is made up of 13 amino acids. Here the CDR3 reads CASSETPGNTIYF. In DNA, the CDR3 is TGTGCCAGCAGTGAGACCCCTGGAAACACCATATATTTT.

The rearrangement joins TRBV7-2 to TRBJ2-3; D may match TRBD1 or TRBD2 (6 bases each). The germline gives CDR1 SGHTA, CDR2 FQGNSA. V was clipped by 6 bases and J by 6 bases, with 22 bases between them. The CDR3 has 16 residues. CDR3 DNA: TGTGCCAGCAGGACAGGAAGGCTTTCGGGAGCGGATACGCAGTATTTT. It codes for CASRTGRLSGADTQYF.